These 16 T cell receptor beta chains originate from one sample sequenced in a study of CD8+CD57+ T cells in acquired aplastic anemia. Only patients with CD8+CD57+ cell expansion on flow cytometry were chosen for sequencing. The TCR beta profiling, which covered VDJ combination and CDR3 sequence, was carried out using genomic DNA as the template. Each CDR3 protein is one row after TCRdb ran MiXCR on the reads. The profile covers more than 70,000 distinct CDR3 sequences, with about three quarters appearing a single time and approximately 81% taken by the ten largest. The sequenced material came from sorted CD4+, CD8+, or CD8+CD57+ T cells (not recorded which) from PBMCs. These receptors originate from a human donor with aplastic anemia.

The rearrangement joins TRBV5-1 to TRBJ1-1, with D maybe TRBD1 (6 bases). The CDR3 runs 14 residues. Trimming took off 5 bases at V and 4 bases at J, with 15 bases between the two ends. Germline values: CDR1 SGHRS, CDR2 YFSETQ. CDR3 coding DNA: TGCGCCAGCAGGTTTGAGGGGGGAAGCACTGAAGCTTTCTTT. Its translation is CASRFEGGSTEAFF.

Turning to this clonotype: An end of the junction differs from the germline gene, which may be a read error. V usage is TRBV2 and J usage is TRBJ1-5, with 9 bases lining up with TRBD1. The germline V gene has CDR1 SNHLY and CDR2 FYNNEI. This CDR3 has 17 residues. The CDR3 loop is CAISESVDRGGSQPQHF. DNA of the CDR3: TGTGCCATCAGTGAGTCTGTGGACAGGGGAGGTAGTCAGCCCCAGCATTTT.

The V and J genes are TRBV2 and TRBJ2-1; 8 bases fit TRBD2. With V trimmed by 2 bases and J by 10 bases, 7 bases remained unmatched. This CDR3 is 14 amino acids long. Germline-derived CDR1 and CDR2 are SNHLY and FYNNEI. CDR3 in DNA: TGTGCCAGCAGTGAACGGGGCATAGCGGGAGAGCAGTTCTTC. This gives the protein CASSERGIAGEQFF.

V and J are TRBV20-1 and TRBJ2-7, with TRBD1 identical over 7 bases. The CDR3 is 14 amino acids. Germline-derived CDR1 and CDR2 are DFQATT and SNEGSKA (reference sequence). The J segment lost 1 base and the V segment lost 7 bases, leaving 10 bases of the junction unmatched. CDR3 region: CSVRQHRGSYEQYF. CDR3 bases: TGCAGTGTCCGCCAGCACAGGGGTTCCTACGAGCAGTACTTC.

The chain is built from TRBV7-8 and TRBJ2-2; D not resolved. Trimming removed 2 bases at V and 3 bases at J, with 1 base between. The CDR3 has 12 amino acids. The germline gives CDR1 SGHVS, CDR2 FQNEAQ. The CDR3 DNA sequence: TGTGCCAGCAGCTTATACACCGGGGAGCTGTTTTTT. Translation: CASSLYTGELFF.

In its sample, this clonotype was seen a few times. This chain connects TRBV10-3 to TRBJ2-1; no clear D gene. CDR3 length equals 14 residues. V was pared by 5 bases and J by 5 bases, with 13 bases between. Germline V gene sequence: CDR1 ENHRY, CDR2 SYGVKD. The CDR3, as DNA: TGTGCCATCAGTCTACGGGTCGGCGACAATGAGCAGTTCTTC. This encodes CAISLRVGDNEQFF.

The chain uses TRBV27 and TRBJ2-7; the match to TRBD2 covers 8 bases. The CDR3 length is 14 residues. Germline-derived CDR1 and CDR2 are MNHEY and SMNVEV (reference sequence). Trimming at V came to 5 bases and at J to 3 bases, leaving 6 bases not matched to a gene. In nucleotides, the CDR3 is TGTGCCAGCAGTCTCAGCGGGAGTTACTACGAGCAGTACTTC. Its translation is CASSLSGSYYEQYF.

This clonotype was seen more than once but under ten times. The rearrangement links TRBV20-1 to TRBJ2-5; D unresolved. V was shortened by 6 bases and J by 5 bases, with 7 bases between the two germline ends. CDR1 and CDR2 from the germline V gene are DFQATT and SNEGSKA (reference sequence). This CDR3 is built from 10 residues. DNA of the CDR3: TGCAGTGCGCTAGTGGAGACCCAGTACTTC. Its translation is CSALVETQYF.

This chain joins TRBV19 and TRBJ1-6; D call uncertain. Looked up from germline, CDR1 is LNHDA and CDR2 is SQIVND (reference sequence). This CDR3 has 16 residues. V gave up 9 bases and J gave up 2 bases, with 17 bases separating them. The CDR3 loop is CASTYNYPTYNSPLHF. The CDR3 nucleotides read TGTGCCAGCACCTACAACTACCCCACCTATAATTCACCCCTCCACTTT.

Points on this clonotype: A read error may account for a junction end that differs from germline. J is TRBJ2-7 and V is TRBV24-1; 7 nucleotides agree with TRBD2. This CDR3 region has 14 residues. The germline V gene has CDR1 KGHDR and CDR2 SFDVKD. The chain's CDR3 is CTTSDPGGYHEQYF. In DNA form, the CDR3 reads TGTACCACCAGTGACCCCGGGGGGTATCACGAGCAGTACTTC.

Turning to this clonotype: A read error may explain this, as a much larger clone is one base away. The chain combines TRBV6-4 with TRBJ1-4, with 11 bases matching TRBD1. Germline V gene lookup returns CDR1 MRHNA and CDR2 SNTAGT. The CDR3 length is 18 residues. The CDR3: CASSDGRDRGVTDEKLFF. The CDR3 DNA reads TGTGCCAGCAGTGACGGCCGGGACAGGGGGGTAACTGATGAAAAACTGTTTTTT.

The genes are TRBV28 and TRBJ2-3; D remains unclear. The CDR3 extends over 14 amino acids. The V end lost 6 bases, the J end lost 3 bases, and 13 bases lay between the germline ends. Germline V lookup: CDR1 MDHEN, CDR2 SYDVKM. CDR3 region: CASRHPPTTDTQYF. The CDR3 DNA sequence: TGTGCCAGCAGACACCCCCCAACAACAGATACGCAGTATTTT.

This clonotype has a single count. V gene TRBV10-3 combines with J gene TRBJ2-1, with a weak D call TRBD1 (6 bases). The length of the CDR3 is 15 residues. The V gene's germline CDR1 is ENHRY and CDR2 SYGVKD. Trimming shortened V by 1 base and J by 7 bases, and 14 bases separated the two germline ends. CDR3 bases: TGTGCCATCAGTGAGTTTGGGGACACGGGGAATGAGCAGTTCTTC. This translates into CAISEFGDTGNEQFF.

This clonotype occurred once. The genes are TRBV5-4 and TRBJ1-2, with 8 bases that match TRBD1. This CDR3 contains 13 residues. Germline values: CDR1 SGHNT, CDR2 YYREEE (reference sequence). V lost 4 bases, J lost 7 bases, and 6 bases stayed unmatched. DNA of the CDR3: TGTGCCAGCAGCCGGACAGGGACGGGTGGCTACACCTTC. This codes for CASSRTGTGGYTF.

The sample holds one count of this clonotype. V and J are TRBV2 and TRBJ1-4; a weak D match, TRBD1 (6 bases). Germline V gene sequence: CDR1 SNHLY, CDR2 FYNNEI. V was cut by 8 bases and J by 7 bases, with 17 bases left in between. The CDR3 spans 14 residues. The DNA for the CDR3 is TGTGCCAGCGGGGGGGGCGAAGGTATTGAAAAACTGTTTTTT. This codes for CASGGGEGIEKLFF.

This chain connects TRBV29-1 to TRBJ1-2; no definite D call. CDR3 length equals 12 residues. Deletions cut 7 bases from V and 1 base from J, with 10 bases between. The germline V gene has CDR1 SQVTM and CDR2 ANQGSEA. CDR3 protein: CSAELYNYGYTF. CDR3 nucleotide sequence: TGCAGCGCAGAGCTCTATAACTATGGCTACACCTTC.